The 29 T cell receptor beta chains presented below share a single source sample, sequenced in a study of monozygotic twins with cystic fibrosis. TCRdb keeps only in-frame clones here, not all; method: immunoSEQ multiplex PCR. The data hold around 36,000 clones, with approximately 67% observed a single time. Sequenced material: blood. These receptors were obtained from a girl under 18 with cystic fibrosis.

The chain carries TRBV6-5 and TRBJ1-4, with D possibly being TRBD1 (6 bases). Germline V gene sequence: CDR1 MNHEY, CDR2 SVGAGI. The CDR3 runs to 15 residues. V dropped 6 bases and J dropped 6 bases, with 17 bases sitting between them. CDR3: CASRASGDNHEKLFF. DNA for the CDR3: TGTGCCAGCAGAGCCTCGGGGGACAATCATGAAAAACTGTTTTTT.

The V gene is TRBV5-1, the J gene TRBJ2-3; TRBD2 matches 14 bases. Germline V gene data show CDR1 as SGHRS and CDR2 as YFSETQ. The CDR3 spans 21 residues. V lost 3 bases and J lost 2; bases outside the gene matches: 17. CDR3 nucleotides: TGCGCCAGCAGCTCTCCGGTACCGGGACTAGCGGGGGAGGCAAACACAGATACGCAGTATTTT. This translates into CASSSPVPGLAGEANTDTQYF.

The chain carries TRBV7-2 and TRBJ2-7; the match to TRBD2 covers 7 bases. The trim removed 0 bases at V and 2 bases at J, leaving 4 bases unmatched. The CDR3 runs 15 residues. In germline, CDR1 is SGHTA, CDR2 FQGNSA. This CDR3 is CASSLAGGGTYEQYF. The CDR3 DNA reads TGTGCCAGCAGCTTAGCTGGCGGGGGTACCTACGAGCAGTACTTC. The full variable domain, its missing parts supplied by reference TRBV7-2 and TRBJ2-7, is GAGVSQSPSNKVTEKGKDVELRCDPISGHTALYWYRQSLGQGLEFLIYFQGNSAPDKSGLPSDRFSAERTGGSVSTLTIQRTQQEDSAVYLCASSLAGGGTYEQYFGPGTRLTVT.

This chain links TRBV30 with TRBJ2-2; 7 bases are a match to TRBD1. The CDR3 is made up of 14 amino acids. After removal of 4 bases from V and 4 bases from J, the junction contained 6 bases not matched to a gene. Per germline, CDR1 GTSNPN and CDR2 SVGIG (reference sequence). CDR3 DNA: TGTGCCTGGACCGGGACAGAAACCACCGGGGAGCTGTTTTTT. It encodes CAWTGTETTGELFF.

The genes are TRBV5-1 and TRBJ2-3; TRBD1 might be the D (6 bases). Germline values: CDR1 SGHRS, CDR2 YFSETQ. With 4 bases removed from V and 0 bases from J, the gap between germline ends came to 9 bases. The CDR3 runs 14 residues. Here the CDR3 reads CASSKTGSTDTQYF. In DNA form, the CDR3 reads TGCGCCAGCAGCAAGACAGGCAGCACAGATACGCAGTATTTT.

J is TRBJ2-1 and V is TRBV30; D unclear. The CDR3 is 13 residues long. CDR1 is GTSNPN and CDR2 is SVGIG in the germline V gene (reference sequence). V was shortened by 3 bases and J by 3 bases, with 9 bases between the two germline ends. CDR3 sequence: CAWRQGFYNEQFF. The DNA of the CDR3 is TGTGCCTGGAGGCAAGGGTTCTACAATGAGCAGTTCTTC.

The chain combines TRBV7-8 with TRBJ2-3; TRBD2 aligns across 9 bases. The CDR3 loop spans 16 amino acids. Trimming at V came to 1 base and at J to 4 bases, leaving 6 bases not matched to a gene. Germline lookup yields CDR1 SGHVS and CDR2 FQNEAQ. The CDR3 bases are TGTGCCAGCAGCTTAGGACGAGCGGGAGGCCCAGATACGCAGTATTTT. It translates to CASSLGRAGGPDTQYF. Looking up the rest from reference TRBV7-8 and TRBJ2-3 gives the full variable domain: GAGVSQSPRYKVAKRGQDVALRCDPISGHVSLFWYQQALGQGPEFLTYFQNEAQLDKSGLPSDRFFAERPEGSVSTLKIQRTQQEDSAVYLCASSLGRAGGPDTQYFGPGTRLTVL.

The chain combines TRBV7-2 with TRBJ1-2; no definite D call. This CDR3 contains 13 residues. CDR1 and CDR2 (germline): SGHTA, FQGNSA. The V and J ends lost 5 bases and 8 bases respectively, with 15 bases between them. CDR3 in amino acids: CASSRNPKDGYTF. The CDR3 region has the DNA TGTGCCAGCAGCCGCAACCCCAAGGACGGCTACACCTTC.

This clone was found a few times. The rearrangement links TRBV11-2 to TRBJ1-2, with D tentatively TRBD1 (5 bases). CDR3 length: 13 amino acids. The germline gives CDR1 SGHAT, CDR2 FQNNGV. V lost 6 bases and J 14 bases, leaving 22 bases between the germline ends. The chain's CDR3 is CASSSPTASGATF. CDR3 coding DNA: TGTGCCAGCAGTTCACCGACAGCTTCGGGTGCAACCTTC.

The chain carries TRBV6-4 and TRBJ2-6; a possible D gene is TRBD2 (5 bases). There are 13 residues in the CDR3. Trimming cost V 8 bases and J 15 bases, with 20 bases left between them. The germline V gene encodes CDR1 MRHNA and CDR2 SNTAGT. CDR3 in amino acids: CASGDEGRKDLTF. The CDR3 DNA follows: TGTGCCAGCGGGGATGAGGGCCGGAAAGACCTGACTTTC.

The genes are TRBV29-1 and TRBJ1-5, with 9 positions matching TRBD1. From germline, CDR1 is SQVTM and CDR2 ANQGSEA. CDR3 size: 13 residues. V gave up 6 bases and J gave up 7 bases; unmatched junction bases: 7. The CDR3 spells CSVGQGVGQPQHF. For the CDR3, the DNA is TGCAGCGTGGGACAGGGAGTGGGGCAGCCCCAGCATTTT.

V is TRBV9 and J is TRBJ2-4; D might be TRBD1 (6 bases). Trimming removed 3 bases from V and 9 bases from J, with 16 bases in between. The CDR3 is 14 amino acids. Germline CDR1 SGDLS, CDR2 YYNGEE. The CDR3 DNA reads TGTGCCAGCAGCGCTAACAGGGACCAGGGCATTCAGTACTTC. As protein: CASSANRDQGIQYF.

The chain employs TRBV29-1 and TRBJ1-2; 7 nucleotides agree with TRBD1. The CDR3 is made up of 11 amino acids. In germline, CDR1 is SQVTM, CDR2 ANQGSEA. J lost 9 bases, V lost 7 bases, and 8 bases had no gene match. The CDR3 region has the DNA TGCAGCGGGGGGGACAGCGGTCGCTACACCTTC. This codes for CSGGDSGRYTF.

The chain joins TRBV7-8 to TRBJ2-1, with TRBD1 identical over 7 bases. V lost 5 bases, J lost 4 bases, and 11 bases stayed unmatched. This CDR3 spans 16 amino acids. From germline, CDR1 is SGHVS and CDR2 FQNEAQ. CDR3 coding DNA: TGTGCCAGCAGCCTCGTAAGGGGGCAGGATTACAATGAGCAGTTCTTC. Protein product: CASSLVRGQDYNEQFF.

The rearrangement joins TRBV5-1 to TRBJ2-5; the match to TRBD2 covers 12 bases. Germline values: CDR1 SGHRS, CDR2 YFSETQ. V shed 0 bases, J shed 4 bases, and the junction held 7 bases outside the gene matches. CDR3 length: 17 residues. As DNA, the CDR3 is TGCGCCAGCAGCTTGGGAGGGACTAGCGGGTGGAGAGAGACCCAGTACTTC. As protein: CASSLGGTSGWRETQYF.

V gene TRBV30 combines with J gene TRBJ2-1; the D call may be TRBD1 or TRBD2 (5 bases each). Germline CDR1 and CDR2: GTSNPN and SVGIG (reference sequence). Trimming left V 2 bases short and J 2 bases short, with 13 bases between. This CDR3 is built from 15 residues. In DNA form, the CDR3 reads TGTGCCTGGAGTTTCCGGGACGCAGCCTACAATGAGCAGTTCTTC. Translated, it gives CAWSFRDAAYNEQFF.

The chain employs TRBV28 and TRBJ1-5, with a possible D match to TRBD1 (5 bases). Germline-derived CDR1 and CDR2 are MDHEN and SYDVKM. Trimming left V 4 bases short and J 2 bases short, with 9 bases between. The CDR3 contains 14 residues. The CDR3 DNA reads TGTGCCAGCAGTTCCGGGGCGGGCAATCAGCCCCAGCATTTT. Protein sequence: CASSSGAGNQPQHF.

This sequence joins TRBV5-8 and TRBJ2-7; D gene uncertain. Germline lookup yields CDR1 SGHTS and CDR2 YDEGEE. The CDR3 is made up of 11 amino acids. Trimming removed 4 bases at V and 5 bases at J, with 7 bases between. CDR3 coding DNA: TGTGCCAGCAGCGCCACCCACGAGCAGTACTTC. Encoded protein: CASSATHEQYF.

The rearrangement links TRBV2 to TRBJ1-2; D unresolved. The germline CDR1 and CDR2 sequences are SNHLY and FYNNEI. Between the trimmed V and J ends, which lost 8 bases and 6 bases, there was a span of 22 bases. The CDR3 has 15 residues. CDR3 sequence reads: CASPKDRAPHDGYTF. The CDR3 DNA reads TGTGCCAGCCCGAAGGATCGCGCTCCTCATGATGGCTACACCTTC.

The CDR3 protein is CASSPGGMNTEAFF. Written as DNA, the CDR3 is TGTGCCAGCAGTCCAGGGGGCATGAACACTGAAGCTTTCTTT. V is TRBV9 and J is TRBJ1-1, with 8 bases matching TRBD1. V shed 5 bases, J shed 0 bases, and the junction held 3 bases outside the gene matches. CDR3 length: 14 residues. Germline CDR1 and CDR2: SGDLS and YYNGEE.

V is TRBV28 and J is TRBJ2-2; perhaps TRBD1 as D (6 bases). Germline V CDR1 and CDR2: MDHEN, SYDVKM. V was clipped by 10 bases and J by 1 base, with 19 bases between them. The CDR3 covers 16 residues. CDR3: CATTIGDKENTGELFF. The CDR3 DNA reads as TGTGCCACCACCATAGGGGACAAGGAGAACACCGGGGAGCTGTTTTTT.

This clone was seen just once. The V gene is TRBV29-1, the J gene TRBJ2-1, with no clear D. CDR1 and CDR2 (germline): SQVTM, ANQGSEA. Trimming removed 4 bases from V and 3 bases from J, with 10 bases in between. The CDR3 sequence is 13 residues long. This CDR3 is CSVVGRFYNEQFF. The CDR3 DNA is TGCAGCGTTGTTGGCAGATTCTACAATGAGCAGTTCTTC.

The chain carries TRBV5-1 and TRBJ2-6; 9 bases align to TRBD1. Germline V gene data show CDR1 as SGHRS and CDR2 as YFSETQ. Unmatched junction bases numbered 8, after V lost 4 bases and J lost 0 bases. The CDR3 is made up of 18 amino acids. The chain's CDR3 is CASSPGTGRGSGANVLTF. The CDR3 region has the DNA TGCGCCAGCAGCCCCGGGACAGGGCGAGGCTCTGGGGCCAACGTCCTGACTTTC.

J is TRBJ1-3 and V is TRBV7-8; TRBD1 agrees at 9 bases. Germline CDR1 and CDR2: SGHVS and FQNEAQ. This CDR3 is built from 18 residues. Trimming took 3 bases from V and 6 from J; bases not matched to a gene: 15. The CDR3 sequence is CASSFYSFGTGMENTIYF. The CDR3 DNA is TGTGCCAGCAGCTTTTACTCTTTTGGGACAGGGATGGAAAACACCATATATTTT. The full variable domain, its missing parts supplied by reference TRBV7-8 and TRBJ1-3, is GAGVSQSPRYKVAKRGQDVALRCDPISGHVSLFWYQQALGQGPEFLTYFQNEAQLDKSGLPSDRFFAERPEGSVSTLKIQRTQQEDSAVYLCASSFYSFGTGMENTIYFGEGSWLTVV.

The chain couples TRBV5-8 to TRBJ1-2, with D unresolved. This CDR3 comprises 10 residues. V was cut by 2 bases and J by 8 bases, with 4 bases left in between. The V gene's germline CDR1 is SGHTS and CDR2 YDEGEE. CDR3 in amino acids: CASSLSGYTF. DNA for the CDR3: TGTGCCAGCAGCTTAAGCGGCTACACCTTC.

This sequence joins TRBV28 and TRBJ1-2, with 7 bases that match TRBD1. After removal of 10 bases from V and 8 bases from J, the junction contained 13 bases not matched to a gene. Germline V gene data show CDR1 as MDHEN and CDR2 as SYDVKM. The CDR3 is 13 amino acids. CDR3: CAIHRGKAFGYTF. The CDR3 coding sequence is TGTGCCATACACAGGGGTAAGGCGTTCGGCTACACCTTC.

This chain connects TRBV15 to TRBJ2-7; TRBD1 is a possible D gene (6 bases). This CDR3 is built from 15 residues. V lost 0 bases, J lost 5 bases, and 14 bases lay in between. Germline lookup yields CDR1 LNHNV and CDR2 YYDKDF (reference sequence). The CDR3 bases are TGTGCCACCAGCAGAGATCTGGGGGCCCAGGACGAGCAGTACTTC. This sequence encodes CATSRDLGAQDEQYF.

The gene calls are TRBV7-9 and TRBJ2-5; the D is unclear. This CDR3 spans 13 amino acids. V lost 5 bases and J 3 bases, leaving 10 bases between the germline ends. The germline V gene encodes CDR1 SEHNR and CDR2 FQNEAQ (reference sequence). CDR3 loop: CASSHRVEETQYF. For the CDR3, the DNA is TGTGCCAGCAGCCATCGGGTAGAAGAGACCCAGTACTTC.

This chain connects TRBV7-8 to TRBJ2-7, with 12 bases fitting TRBD2. This CDR3 is 17 amino acids long. V lost 5 bases to trimming and J lost 6 bases; unmatched junction nucleotides: 14. Germline CDR1 SGHVS, CDR2 FQNEAQ. The CDR3 here is CASSPQAGTSGWGEQYF. DNA of the CDR3: TGTGCCAGCAGCCCCCAAGCCGGGACTAGCGGGTGGGGCGAGCAGTACTTC.